The clone carrying this T cell receptor beta chain has just one count. The data originate from a study of T cells in tuberculosis. Turning to the study itself: Within 7 days of starting treatment, or before, PBMC were stored.

Repertoires were generated with immunoSEQ multiplex PCR, while TCRdb's copy carries only in-frame clones and drops some. Of about 38,000 clones listed, 94% are singletons. Germline loops: CDR1 SGHRS, CDR2 YFSETQ. The CDR3 loop spans 15 amino acids. The ends lost 1 base at V and 8 bases at J; junction bases unmatched: 5. Noted time point: new active TB diagnosis, blood taken before or within 7 days of starting treatment. Active tuberculosis patients were new diagnoses, HIV-seronegative, South African, and aged 18 years or older. Specimen: PBMCs, collected at tuberculosis diagnosis. The chain links TRBV5-1 to TRBJ2-2, with 10 bases identical to TRBD2. The receptor was derived from an adult with tuberculosis. The CDR3 spells CASSLWLAGAGELFF. CDR3 sequence (DNA): TGCGCCAGCAGCTTGTGGCTAGCGGGGGCTGGGGAGCTGTTTTTT.